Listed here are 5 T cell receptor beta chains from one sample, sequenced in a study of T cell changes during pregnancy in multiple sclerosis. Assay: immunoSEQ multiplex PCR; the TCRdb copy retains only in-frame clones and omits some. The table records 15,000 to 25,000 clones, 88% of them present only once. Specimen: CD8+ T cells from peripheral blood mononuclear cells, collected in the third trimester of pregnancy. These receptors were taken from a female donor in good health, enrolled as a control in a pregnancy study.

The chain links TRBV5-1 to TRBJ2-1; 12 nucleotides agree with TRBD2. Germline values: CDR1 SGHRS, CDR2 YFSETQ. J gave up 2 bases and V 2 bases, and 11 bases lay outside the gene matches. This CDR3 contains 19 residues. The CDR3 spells CASSFLGSSGGAPYNEQFF. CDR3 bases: TGCGCCAGCAGCTTTCTCGGGTCTAGCGGGGGGGCCCCCTACAATGAGCAGTTCTTC. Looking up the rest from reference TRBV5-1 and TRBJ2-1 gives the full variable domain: KAGVTQTPRYLIKTRGQQVTLSCSPISGHRSVSWYQQTPGQGLQFLFEYFSETQRNKGNFPGRFSGRQFSNSRSEMNVSTLELGDSALYLCASSFLGSSGGAPYNEQFFGPGTRLTVL.

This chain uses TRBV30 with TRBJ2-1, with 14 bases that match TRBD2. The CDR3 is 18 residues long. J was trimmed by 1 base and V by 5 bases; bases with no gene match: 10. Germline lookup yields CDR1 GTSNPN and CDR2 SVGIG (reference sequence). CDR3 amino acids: CAWDRGLAGERSYNEQFF. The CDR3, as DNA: TGTGCCTGGGACAGGGGACTAGCGGGGGAACGTTCCTACAATGAGCAGTTCTTC.

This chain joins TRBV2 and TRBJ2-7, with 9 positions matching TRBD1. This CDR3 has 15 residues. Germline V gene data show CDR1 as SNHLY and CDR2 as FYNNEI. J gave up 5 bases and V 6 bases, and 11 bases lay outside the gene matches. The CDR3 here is CASSDPGQGWHEQYF. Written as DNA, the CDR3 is TGTGCCAGCAGCGATCCGGGACAGGGTTGGCACGAGCAGTACTTC.

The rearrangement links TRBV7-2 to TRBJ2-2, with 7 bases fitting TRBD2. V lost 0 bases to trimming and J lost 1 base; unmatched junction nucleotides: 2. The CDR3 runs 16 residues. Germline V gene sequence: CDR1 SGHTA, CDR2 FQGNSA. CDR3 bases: TGTGCCAGCAGCTTAGCGGGGGGGTTGAACACCGGGGAGCTGTTTTTT. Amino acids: CASSLAGGLNTGELFF. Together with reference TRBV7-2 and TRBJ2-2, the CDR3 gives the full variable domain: GAGVSQSPSNKVTEKGKDVELRCDPISGHTALYWYRQSLGQGLEFLIYFQGNSAPDKSGLPSDRFSAERTGGSVSTLTIQRTQQEDSAVYLCASSLAGGLNTGELFFGEGSRLTVL.

CDR3 coding DNA: TGCAGCGTTGGCTCCCTAGCAGTTAACAATGAGCAGTTCTTC. This translates into CSVGSLAVNNEQFF. This chain joins TRBV29-1 and TRBJ2-1, with TRBD2 as a possible D gene (5 bases). CDR1 SQVTM and CDR2 ANQGSEA come from the germline V gene. The germline V and J ends were trimmed by 4 bases and 5 bases, with 15 bases remaining between them. This CDR3 is built from 14 residues.